This T cell receptor (beta chain) was identified in a study of CD8 T cells in Susac syndrome. The V gene lost 3 bases and the J gene lost 1 base, with 8 bases spanning the gap. Germline V gene sequence: CDR1 LGHDT, CDR2 YNNKEL (reference sequence). The CDR3 contains 14 residues. FACS was used to enrich TEMRA cells, whereas the CD8+ and CD4+ T cells were obtained by negative isolation. It was with random hexamers that roughly 0.5 to 1 ug RNA was reverse transcribed. immunoSEQ multiplex PCR amplified TCR beta CDR3 across 54 Vbeta, 13 Jbeta. TCRdb itself ran the immunoSEQ multiplex PCR reads through MiXCR, one entry per CDR3 protein. Counted here are about 190,000 distinct CDR3 sequences, roughly 94% occurring once; the ten biggest clones make up 0.1%.

Sequenced sample: CD4+ T cells from PBMCs. This TCR was recovered from a human donor in good health. This chain links TRBV3-1 with TRBJ2-3; unclear D gene. The CDR3 sequence is CASSHYGGTDTQYF. The CDR3 region has the DNA TGTGCCAGCAGCCACTACGGCGGCACAGATACGCAGTATTTT.